This TCR beta chain was recorded in a study of cytomegalovirus exposure and HLA in healthy donors. Overall study results and limits: A later analysis reportedly found that, within productive TCRs, an Asian-associated ancestry cluster had fewer N-insertions than the mean observed across the approximately 670 donors. Donors were assumed by presence/absence analyses to have roughly uniform sequencing depth.

Amplification used 60 Vbeta primers and 13 Jbeta primers. Generated by immunoSEQ multiplex PCR, the TCRdb table keeps only in-frame clones and is missing some. This sample has around 93,000 clones, with nearly 80% found just once. To note about this clone: The antigen is unknown.

The CDR3 runs 12 residues. V was shortened by 3 bases and J by 5 bases, with 7 bases between the two germline ends. The germline V gene encodes CDR1 MDHEN and CDR2 SYDVKM. Sequencing input: PBMCs. V gene TRBV28 combines with J gene TRBJ1-2; D call uncertain. This sequence originates from a middle-aged woman in good health and CMV-seronegative. CDR3 region: CASSFRSYGYTF. The CDR3 nucleotides are TGTGCCAGCAGTTTTCGTTCGTATGGCTACACCTTC.